The rows below give T cell receptor beta chains drawn from one sample of a study of control samples from healthy donors and cancer patients. Clones were read by immunoSEQ multiplex PCR, and TCRdb kept only the in-frame ones, dropping some. The data show about 80,000 clones, roughly nine tenths seen once. Sequencing was done on a sample of blood. The receptors originated from a man aged 45 to 65 in good health. Each CDR3 is given with its conserved first and last residue. A D gene is named only where the DNA matches it firmly. Clone size is given for some rows only: seen once, a few or many times, or a class if the clone is expanded.

CDR3 DNA | CDR3 protein | D gene | clone size | J gene | V gene
TGTGCCAGCAGCTTCGGGCAGGGAGAAGCTTTCTTT | CASSFGQGEAFF | . | . | TRBJ1-1 | TRBV7-9
TGTGCCAGTAGTATAGTAGGGGGGAGCAATCAGCCCCAGCATTTT | CASSIVGGSNQPQHF | . | once | TRBJ1-5 | TRBV19
TGTGCCACCATTGGAGATCAGCCCCAGCATTTT | CATIGDQPQHF | . | . | TRBJ1-5 | TRBV21-1
TGTGCCACCAGTGATTTGGGGACGGGACAGGCCGGTCAGCCCCAGCATTTT | CATSDLGTGQAGQPQHF | TRBD1 | . | TRBJ1-5 | TRBV24-1
TGCGCCAGCAGGACAGGGGGCTCTAGCAATCAGCCCCAGCATTTT | CASRTGGSSNQPQHF | TRBD1 | . | TRBJ1-5 | TRBV10-2
TGTGCTAGTGGTTACGGGACAGGGGGAAACGAGCAGTACTTC | CASGYGTGGNEQYF | TRBD1 | . | TRBJ2-7 | TRBV12-5
TGTGCCAGCAGCCGGGGGACAGGCTTTTTCTACGAGCAGTACTTC | CASSRGTGFFYEQYF | TRBD1 | . | TRBJ2-7 | TRBV3-1/TRBV3-2
TGTGCCAGCTCACCACAAGGGACCGGGCGAAACACCATATATTTT | CASSPQGTGRNTIYF | . | . | TRBJ1-3 | TRBV18
TGTGCCAGCAGCGACCGGGACAGGGAGACCCAGTACTTC | CASSDRDRETQYF | TRBD1 | . | TRBJ2-5 | TRBV7-8
TGTGCCAGCAGCTCCTGGGACAGCCACGAGCAGTACTTC | CASSSWDSHEQYF | TRBD1 | . | TRBJ2-7 | TRBV7-9
TGTGCCAGCAGCCAAGCGCGCAGGTCGGACACCATATATTTT | CASSQARRSDTIYF | . | . | TRBJ1-3 | TRBV3-1/TRBV3-2
TGTGCCAGCAGCCGGGACACACAGAACACCGGGGAGCTGTTTTTT | CASSRDTQNTGELFF | . | . | TRBJ2-2 | TRBV7-9
TGTGCCAGCAGCCCTGGACAGGGCCCGAACACCGGGGAGCTGTTTTTT | CASSPGQGPNTGELFF | TRBD1 | . | TRBJ2-2 | TRBV7-9
TGTGCCTGGAGAGGACAGGGTTCAGTGAACACTGAAGCTTTCTTT | CAWRGQGSVNTEAFF | TRBD1 | . | TRBJ1-1 | TRBV30
TGTGCCAGTAGTAAATGGGACAGGCCTAACACTGAAGCTTTCTTT | CASSKWDRPNTEAFF | TRBD1 | . | TRBJ1-1 | TRBV19
TGTGCCAGCAGCTCCGAAGGGGGTTGGACCGGGGAGCTGTTTTTT | CASSSEGGWTGELFF | . | once | TRBJ2-2 | TRBV5-6
TGTGCCAGCAGTTTTTTCCCGGGGAAGAGCACTGAAGCTTTCTTT | CASSFFPGKSTEAFF | . | once | TRBJ1-1 | TRBV27
TGTGCCAGCAGCCTTCGGACTAGCCCAGATACGCAGTATTTT | CASSLRTSPDTQYF | TRBD2 | . | TRBJ2-3 | TRBV16
TGCAGCGGCCGGGACAGGGGGAATGAAGCTTTCTTT | CSGRDRGNEAFF | TRBD1 | . | TRBJ1-1 | TRBV29-1
TGCGCCAGCAGCTTGGTAGGGGTATACAATGAGCAGTTCTTC | CASSLVGVYNEQFF | . | . | TRBJ2-1 | TRBV5-1